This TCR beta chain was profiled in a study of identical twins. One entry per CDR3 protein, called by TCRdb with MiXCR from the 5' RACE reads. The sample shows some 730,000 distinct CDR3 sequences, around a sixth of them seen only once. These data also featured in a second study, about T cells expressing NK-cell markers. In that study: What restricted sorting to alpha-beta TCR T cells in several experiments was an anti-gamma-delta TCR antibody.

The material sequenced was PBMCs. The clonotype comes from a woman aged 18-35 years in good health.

The CDR3 DNA follows: TGCGCCAGCAGCCGACTACAGGGGGAAAGCACAGATACGCAGTATTTT. This codes for CASSRLQGESTDTQYF. This rearrangement joins TRBV5-1 to TRBJ2-3; 8 nucleotides match TRBD1. The V gene end was trimmed by 4 bases and the J gene end by 0 bases; junction bases not matched to a gene: 7. The CDR3 has 16 amino acids. Germline V gene lookup returns CDR1 SGHRS and CDR2 YFSETQ.